One and the same sample provided the 24 T cell receptor beta chains below, sequenced in a study of T cells after yellow fever vaccination (dated by TCRdb to about 2019). The sample's treatment or condition label is to be understood as: live attenuated yellow fever vaccine strain. The method behind the library was 5' RACE. The sequencer listed for this sample is Illumina NovaSeq 6000. The public reads were reanalyzed by TCRdb: fastp trimming at Q25, MiXCR alignment, in-frame beta chains only. Rows are combined by CDR3 protein, so each entry shows the most common genes and DNA. The sample profile shows some 120,000 distinct CDR3 sequences; roughly 8.2% of them were found once. The biggest ten clones account for roughly 40% of the sample. Here the sequenced sample was CD8+ T cells sorted from PBMCs, taken on the day of the yellow fever booster vaccination. These receptors all come from a man between 18 and 35 years old who received the YFV17D yellow fever vaccine.

This clonotype was recorded a few times. The chain joins TRBV20-1 to TRBJ2-2, with 8 bases that match TRBD2. CDR1 and CDR2 (germline): DFQATT, SNEGSKA (reference sequence). CDR3 length: 16 residues. The J segment lost 4 bases and the V segment lost 0 bases, leaving 7 bases of the junction unmatched. CDR3 nucleotide sequence: TGCAGTGCTAGAGATCGGGAGGGGCCGGTCACCGGGGAGCTGTTTTTT. It yields the protein CSARDREGPVTGELFF.

J is TRBJ2-1 and V is TRBV11-3; D possibly corresponds to TRBD2 (5 bases). V lost 6 bases and J lost 0, with 12 bases in between. Per the germline V gene, CDR1 is SGHNT and CDR2 is YENEEA. This CDR3 spans 15 amino acids. The CDR3: CASSTDSSSYNEQFF. The CDR3, as DNA: TGTGCCAGCAGTACGGACTCGAGCTCCTACAATGAGCAGTTCTTC.

In its sample, this clonotype was seen a few times. The J gene is TRBJ1-2, the V gene TRBV10-3; D is undetermined. The CDR3 covers 11 residues. Germline V gives CDR1 ENHRY, CDR2 SYGVKD. With 4 bases removed from V and 4 bases from J, the gap between germline ends came to 4 bases. DNA of the CDR3: TGTGCCATCAGTGGGATCTATGGCTACACCTTC. It specifies CAISGIYGYTF.

This clonotype was seen a handful of times. V is TRBV10-3 and J is TRBJ2-3, with 9 bases matching TRBD2. The CDR3 runs to 15 residues. Trimming at V came to 7 bases and at J to 2 bases, leaving 7 bases not matched to a gene. Germline V gene data show CDR1 as ENHRY and CDR2 as SYGVKD. The CDR3 region is CAITASGGPTDTQYF. The CDR3 DNA follows: TGTGCCATCACGGCGAGCGGGGGGCCCACAGATACGCAGTATTTT.

The CDR3 nucleotides read TGCGCCAGCAGCCAAGATAGGGTAGGCGGTTCCTACGAGCAGTACTTC. Protein sequence: CASSQDRVGGSYEQYF. The V gene is TRBV4-3, the J gene TRBJ2-7, with D hard to call. With 0 bases removed from V and 1 base from J, the gap between germline ends came to 13 bases. CDR1 LGHNA and CDR2 YSLEER come from the germline V gene. There are 16 residues in the CDR3.

This clonotype was counted ten times or more. The chain is built from TRBV20-1 and TRBJ2-7, with 8 bases matching TRBD1. This CDR3 comprises 14 residues. V shed 2 bases and J 3 bases; nucleotides not matched to a gene: 6. Germline V CDR1 and CDR2: DFQATT, SNEGSKA (reference sequence). The CDR3, as DNA: TGCAGTGCTAGACCACCGGACAGGGACTACGAGCAGTACGTC. Amino acids: CSARPPDRDYEQYV.

This chain joins TRBV7-9 and TRBJ2-5; D remains ambiguous. V shed 5 bases and J shed 4 bases, with 5 bases lying between them. CDR1 is SEHNR and CDR2 is FQNEAQ in the germline V gene (reference sequence). There are 11 residues in the CDR3. CDR3 in amino acids: CASSGRETQYF. In DNA form, the CDR3 reads TGTGCCAGCAGCGGGCGAGAGACCCAGTACTTC.

This clonotype was seen repeatedly, ten times or more. J is TRBJ1-6 and V is TRBV6-2 or TRBV6-3; no definite D call. This CDR3 comprises 15 residues. Trimming took off 4 bases at V and 5 bases at J, with 12 bases between the two ends. Germline CDR1 is MNHEY and CDR2 is SVGEGT. CDR3 region: CASSLRIWDNSPLHF. The CDR3 nucleotides read TGTGCCAGCAGTTTGAGGATCTGGGATAATTCACCCCTCCACTTT.

This clonotype showed up many times. The chain uses TRBV7-9 and TRBJ2-4, with D unresolved. The germline CDR1 and CDR2 sequences are SEHNR and FQNEAQ (reference sequence). The CDR3 has 13 amino acids. Trimming shortened V by 5 bases and J by 8 bases, and 13 bases separated the two germline ends. The CDR3 DNA sequence: TGTGCCAGCAGCCCAAATGGCCTGGACATTCAGTACTTC. This codes for CASSPNGLDIQYF.

This clonotype occurred a few times. V usage is TRBV19 and J usage is TRBJ1-3, with D hard to call. Trimming stripped 3 bases from V and 0 bases from J, with 9 bases between. From germline, CDR1 is LNHDA and CDR2 SQIVND (reference sequence). The CDR3 totals 15 residues. CDR3 nucleotides: TGTGCCAGTAGTATCGGCCTATTCTCTGGAAACACCATATATTTT. It translates to CASSIGLFSGNTIYF.

This clonotype was counted ten times or more. CDR3 DNA sequence: TGTGCCAGCACCGAACTTGGACAGGGCGTAGATACGCAGTATTTT. Amino acid sequence: CASTELGQGVDTQYF. V usage is TRBV2 and J usage is TRBJ2-3, with 8 nucleotides matching TRBD1. The V segment lost 7 bases and the J segment 5 bases; nucleotides outside the gene matches: 11. CDR1 and CDR2 (germline): SNHLY, FYNNEI. This CDR3 has 15 amino acids.

This clonotype turned up a few times. The chain recombines TRBV4-2 with TRBJ2-1, with 11 bases lining up with TRBD1. The CDR3 is made up of 15 amino acids. The ends lost 0 bases at V and 8 bases at J; junction bases unmatched: 3. CDR1 and CDR2 from the germline V gene are LGHNA and YNFKEQ. The CDR3 reads CASSQEGQGGDEQFF. The DNA for the CDR3 is TGTGCCAGCAGCCAAGAGGGACAGGGGGGCGATGAGCAGTTCTTC.

In this sample, this clonotype turned up many times. This chain connects TRBV20-1 to TRBJ2-4, with 7 bases fitting TRBD2. Per the germline V gene, CDR1 is DFQATT and CDR2 is SNEGSKA (reference sequence). The CDR3 sequence is 16 residues long. V dropped 6 bases and J dropped 0; count of bases not matched to a gene: 11. The CDR3 here is CSATTSGTAAKNIQYF. The CDR3 bases are TGCAGTGCGACGACCAGCGGGACGGCAGCCAAAAACATTCAGTACTTC.

V is TRBV4-1 and J is TRBJ2-5, with a possible D match to TRBD1 (7 bases). The CDR3 contains 15 residues. Trimming took off 0 bases at V and 5 bases at J, with 13 bases between the two ends. Per the germline V gene, CDR1 is MGHRA and CDR2 is YSYEKL. The CDR3 coding sequence is TGCGCCAGCAGCCAAGATCCAGGGGGGCGGGAGACCCAGTACTTC. Amino acid sequence: CASSQDPGGRETQYF.

This clonotype turned up a few times. V and J are TRBV7-6 and TRBJ2-3, with D possibly being TRBD1 or TRBD2 (5 bases each). Trimming took 5 bases from V and 5 from J, leaving 17 bases between them. The CDR3 length is 15 residues. Germline CDR1 and CDR2: SGHVS and FNYEAQ. In DNA form, the CDR3 reads TGTGCCAGCAGCCCGGGTGGGGATGGGGGAGATACGCAGTATTTT. Translation: CASSPGGDGGDTQYF.

This clonotype has only a few counts. This rearrangement joins TRBV6-2 or TRBV6-3 to TRBJ2-3; D is unresolved. The CDR3 covers 17 residues. Germline V gene lookup returns CDR1 MNHEY and CDR2 SVGEGT. V lost 0 bases and J lost 2, with 15 bases in between. For the CDR3, the DNA is TGTGCCAGCAGTTACTCTCAGACGGTACCGAACACAGATACGCAGTATTTT. Amino acids: CASSYSQTVPNTDTQYF.

This clonotype occurred a few times. This chain connects TRBV28 to TRBJ1-5; tentative D call: TRBD1 (5 bases). Trimming took off 4 bases at V and 1 base at J, with 14 bases between the two ends. The CDR3 extends over 16 amino acids. Germline-derived CDR1 and CDR2 are MDHEN and SYDVKM. CDR3 in amino acids: CASSYPPGGSNQPQHF. The CDR3 nucleotides read TGTGCCAGCAGTTACCCGCCCGGGGGGAGCAATCAGCCCCAGCATTTT.

The rearrangement links TRBV6-2 or TRBV6-3 to TRBJ1-2; no definite D call. Trimming took off 0 bases at V and 4 bases at J, with 9 bases between the two ends. CDR1 MNHEY and CDR2 SVGEGT come from the germline V gene. This CDR3 comprises 14 residues. The CDR3 DNA sequence: TGTGCCAGCAGTTACTCGAGACACCTCTATGGCTACACCTTC. This translates into CASSYSRHLYGYTF.

Only a few counts were recorded for this clonotype. The chain recombines TRBV6-4 with TRBJ2-7; tentative D call: TRBD2 (5 bases). CDR1 and CDR2 (germline): MRHNA, SNTAGT. The V end lost 9 bases, the J end lost 7 bases, and 10 bases lay between the germline ends. The CDR3 has 10 residues. The CDR3 sequence: CARVAIEQYF. In nucleotides, the CDR3 is TGTGCCAGGGTAGCGATTGAGCAGTACTTC.

A few counts support this clonotype. The genes are TRBV12-3 or TRBV12-4 and TRBJ2-1; 7 nucleotides align to TRBD1. This CDR3 comprises 13 residues. V lost 6 bases, J lost 6 bases, and 5 bases stayed unmatched. The CDR3 region is CASSLTGSNEQFF. The CDR3 DNA reads as TGTGCCAGCAGCCTGACAGGGTCCAATGAGCAGTTCTTC.

This clonotype has a handful of counts. The chain combines TRBV27 with TRBJ1-1; possibly TRBD1 for D (5 bases). There are 14 residues in the CDR3. CDR1 is MNHEY, CDR2 SMNVEV, per germline (reference sequence). V was cut by 0 bases and J by 6 bases, with 11 bases left in between. The CDR3 DNA reads TGTGCCAGCAGTTTATCTCTGGGGGGGGCTGAAGCTTTCTTT. Translating it yields CASSLSLGGAEAFF.

This clonotype came up a few times. The chain is built from TRBV5-1 and TRBJ2-5; 9 bases map to TRBD1. CDR1 SGHRS and CDR2 YFSETQ come from the germline V gene. This CDR3 is 19 amino acids long. The trim removed 4 bases at V and 5 bases at J, leaving 21 bases unmatched. In DNA form, the CDR3 reads TGCGCCAGCAGCAAACATTTGAATTCCGGGACAGGGTTCGGGGAGACCCAGTACTTC. Protein product: CASSKHLNSGTGFGETQYF. The whole variable domain, remainder taken from reference TRBV5-1 and TRBJ2-5, is KAGVTQTPRYLIKTRGQQVTLSCSPISGHRSVSWYQQTPGQGLQFLFEYFSETQRNKGNFPGRFSGRQFSNSRSEMNVSTLELGDSALYLCASSKHLNSGTGFGETQYFGPGTRLLVL.

Worth noting for this clonotype: A read error is likely, as this CDR3 ends without the conserved phenylalanine or tryptophan. The gene calls are TRBV4-3 and TRBJ1-4, with a weak D call TRBD1 (5 bases). There are 18 residues in the CDR3. CDR1 is LGHNA and CDR2 is YSLEER in the germline V gene. V was clipped by 3 bases and J by 3 bases, with 20 bases between them. CDR3 amino acids: CASSHAGIGGMANEKLFS. The CDR3 nucleotides read TGCGCCAGCAGCCATGCAGGGATCGGGGGTATGGCTAATGAAAAACTGTTTTCT.

The chain has TRBV7-9 and TRBJ2-1, with a possible D match to TRBD1 (5 bases). V shed 2 bases and J shed 5 bases, with 16 bases lying between them. The CDR3 has 16 residues. CDR1 SEHNR and CDR2 FQNEAQ come from the germline V gene (reference sequence). The CDR3: CASSLSPGWTNNEQFF. CDR3 bases: TGTGCCAGCAGCTTATCTCCAGGGTGGACCAACAATGAGCAGTTCTTC.